These 20 T cell receptor beta chains originate from one sample sequenced in a study of CD8+CD57+ T cells in acquired aplastic anemia. The template used for profiling TCR beta VDJ and CDR3 was genomic DNA. MiXCR, applied by TCRdb to the reads, yields one record per CDR3 protein. There are about 470,000 distinct CDR3 sequences in the sample; approximately 32% occur only once, and 0.7% to 1% lies in the top ten. Sequencing was done on patients that had shown CD8+CD57+ cell expansion by flow cytometry. Sequencing was performed on sorted CD4+, CD8+, or CD8+CD57+ T cells (not recorded which) from PBMCs. The origin of the receptors is a human donor with aplastic anemia.

The gene calls are TRBV2 and TRBJ1-4; 8 positions agree with TRBD1. The CDR3 loop spans 15 amino acids. V lost 5 bases and J lost 5; bases outside the gene matches: 7. Germline loops: CDR1 SNHLY, CDR2 FYNNEI. The chain's CDR3 is CASSYRTGSNEKLFF. Here the CDR3 DNA reads TGTGCCAGCAGTTACCGGACAGGGTCAAATGAAAAACTGTTTTTT.

This clonotype was seen a handful of times. The chain carries TRBV2 and TRBJ2-7; D may correspond to TRBD1 or TRBD2 (5 bases each). Germline loops: CDR1 SNHLY, CDR2 FYNNEI. Trimming cost V 6 bases and J 0 bases, with 21 bases left between them. The CDR3 length is 17 residues. The CDR3 is CASSEFSGTRISYEQYF. The CDR3 coding sequence is TGTGCCAGCAGCGAATTTTCCGGGACCCGAATCTCCTACGAGCAGTACTTC.

This clonotype was counted ten times or more. This chain uses TRBV25-1 with TRBJ2-5, with 10 bases matching TRBD1. Unmatched junction bases numbered 5, after V lost 2 bases and J lost 5 bases. Looked up from germline, CDR1 is MGHDK and CDR2 is SYGVNS. This CDR3 contains 15 residues. CDR3 nucleotides: TGTGCCAGCAGTGAAGGGACAGGGGTGGGGGAGACCCAGTACTTC. Translating it yields CASSEGTGVGETQYF.

At least ten counts were recorded for this clonotype. The chain is built from TRBV5-1 and TRBJ1-2; D gene uncertain. The germline V gene has CDR1 SGHRS and CDR2 YFSETQ. Between the trimmed V and J ends, which lost 5 bases and 1 base, there was a span of 15 bases. The CDR3 consists of 15 residues. This CDR3 is CASRMGVQSNYGYTF. The DNA for the CDR3 is TGCGCCAGCAGGATGGGAGTACAGAGTAACTATGGCTACACCTTC.

Concerning this clonotype itself: Likely a read error: the CDR3 ends without its conserved phenylalanine or tryptophan. V gene TRBV5-5 combines with J gene TRBJ1-1; D call uncertain. Deletions cut 0 bases from V and 1 base from J, with 10 bases between. Germline values: CDR1 SGHKS, CDR2 YYEKEE (reference sequence). The CDR3 has 15 residues. The CDR3 loop reads CASSLARQQNTEAFS. The CDR3 region has the DNA TGTGCCAGCAGCTTGGCTCGTCAGCAGAACACTGAAGCTTTCTCT.

In the case of this clonotype: A much larger clone differs from this one at a single base, so this may be a read error. This chain links TRBV20-1 with TRBJ1-6, with D possibly being TRBD1 (6 bases). From germline, CDR1 is DFQATT and CDR2 SNEGSKA (reference sequence). This CDR3 is built from 15 residues. The CDR3 sequence is CSARGGSGAGSLLHF. Here the CDR3 DNA reads TGCAGTGCTAGGGGGGGCAGCGGAGCGGGGTCACTCCTCCACTTT.

This clonotype was seen a handful of times. This chain uses TRBV6-1 with TRBJ2-7; 8 positions match TRBD2. CDR3 length equals 15 residues. CDR1 and CDR2 from the germline V gene are MNHNS and SASEGT. V lost 3 bases, J lost 5 bases, and 9 bases stayed unmatched. CDR3 region: CASSDLGLVQDEQYF. DNA for the CDR3: TGTGCCAGCAGTGATCTGGGACTAGTTCAAGACGAGCAGTACTTC.

This clonotype was seen a handful of times. This clone may be a read error of a much larger clone one base away. J is TRBJ2-3 and V is TRBV25-1; 11 nucleotides match TRBD1. The CDR3 runs to 19 residues. Germline V gives CDR1 MGHDK, CDR2 SYGVNS. The V segment lost 4 bases and the J segment 6 bases; nucleotides outside the gene matches: 18. CDR3 DNA: TGTGCCAGCAGTGTACCCGGACAGGGGGCGATTGGGGCATCGGATACGCAGTATTTT. Its translation is CASSVPGQGAIGASDTQYF.

About this clonotype: This may arise from a read error, as a much more abundant clone is one base away. The conserved closing phenylalanine or tryptophan is absent in this CDR3, likely reflecting a read error. This chain links TRBV20-1 with TRBJ1-6; unclear D gene. V was trimmed by 3 bases and J by 6 bases, leaving 6 bases between them. The germline V gene encodes CDR1 DFQATT and CDR2 SNEGSKA (reference sequence). The CDR3 totals 12 residues. For the CDR3, the DNA is TGCAGTGCTAGGGACGGTAATTCACCCCTCCACCTT. Translating gives CSARDGNSPLHL.

V is TRBV6-1 and J is TRBJ1-5; no clear D. The CDR3 is 13 residues long. The germline gives CDR1 MNHNS, CDR2 SASEGT. Trimming removed 8 bases at V and 5 bases at J, with 13 bases between. Here the CDR3 reads CASSFWVDQPQHF. DNA for the CDR3: TGTGCCAGCTCCTTTTGGGTGGATCAGCCCCAGCATTTT.

This clonotype appeared a single time. This could be a read error, since a much larger clone is one nucleotide away. The missing conserved phenylalanine or tryptophan at the end of this CDR3 makes a read error likely. The J gene is TRBJ1-5, the V gene TRBV29-1; weak D call: TRBD1 (6 bases). The V gene's germline CDR1 is SQVTM and CDR2 ANQGSEA. CDR3 length equals 14 residues. V was clipped by 7 bases and J by 5 bases, with 18 bases between them. CDR3 protein: CSARVTGADQPQHS. The CDR3 bases are TGCAGCGCCCGTGTGACGGGGGCTGATCAGCCCCAGCATTCT.

This clonotype was observed many times. This rearrangement joins TRBV12-3 or TRBV12-4 to TRBJ1-2; no reliable D call. Trimming cost V 3 bases and J 6 bases, with 8 bases left between them. This CDR3 spans 12 amino acids. The CDR3 here is CASSFTGDGYTF. In DNA form, the CDR3 reads TGTGCCAGCAGTTTTACGGGTGATGGCTACACCTTC.

This clonotype was recorded at least ten times. This chain links TRBV20-1 with TRBJ1-5; unclear D gene. Trimming pared 6 bases from V and 7 bases from J, leaving 16 bases between. The germline CDR1 and CDR2 sequences are DFQATT and SNEGSKA (reference sequence). The CDR3 totals 13 residues. CDR3: CSAGSGEGQPQHF. CDR3 bases: TGCAGTGCAGGATCAGGAGAAGGGCAGCCCCAGCATTTT.

In its sample, this clonotype was seen many times. The CDR3 is CASSVGVSGGSETQYF. The DNA for the CDR3 is TGTGCCAGCAGCGTAGGCGTTAGCGGGGGATCAGAGACCCAGTACTTC. This chain links TRBV9 with TRBJ2-5, with 9 bases that match TRBD2. CDR3 length equals 16 residues. V lost 0 bases to trimming and J lost 4 bases; unmatched junction nucleotides: 7. The germline V gene has CDR1 SGDLS and CDR2 YYNGEE.

This clonotype has only one observation. The missing conserved phenylalanine or tryptophan at the end of this CDR3 makes a read error likely. The rearrangement uses TRBV15 and TRBJ2-7; possible D gene TRBD2, 5 bases. CDR1 LNHNV and CDR2 YYDKDF come from the germline V gene (reference sequence). The CDR3 is 13 amino acids. CDR3 region: CATGRDRGYEQYS. The DNA of the CDR3 is TGTGCCACCGGCAGAGACCGGGGATACGAGCAGTACTCC.

The V and J genes are TRBV7-3 and TRBJ2-7; 12 nucleotides line up with TRBD1. The germline V gene has CDR1 SGHTA and CDR2 FQGTGA. This CDR3 spans 16 amino acids. V trimming: 4 bases; J trimming: 6 bases; junction bases outside the gene matches: 10. CDR3 bases: TGTGCCAGCAGCTCCCACCGGGACAGGGGGCTGAGCGAGCAGTACTTC. Amino acids: CASSSHRDRGLSEQYF.

This clonotype showed up many times. At one boundary the junction diverges from the germline segment, which might be a read error. The V and J genes are TRBV5-8 and TRBJ1-6; D is possibly TRBD1 (5 bases). Germline V gene data show CDR1 as SGHTS and CDR2 as YDEGEE. CDR3 length: 15 amino acids. The CDR3: CASRPGAGDNSPLHF. The CDR3 DNA reads as TGTGCCAGCAGGCCAGGAGCGGGGGATAATTCACCGCTCCACTTT. Combining the CDR3 with reference TRBV5-8 and TRBJ1-6 gives the whole variable domain EAGVTQSPTHLIKTRGQQATLRCSPISGHTSVYWYQQALGLGLQFLLWYDEGEERNRGNFPPRFSGRQFPNYSSELNVNALELEDSALYLCASRPGAGDNSPLHFGNGTRLTVT.

Ten or more counts support this clonotype. The chain combines TRBV2 with TRBJ1-5; D unclear. Trimming cost V 1 base and J 0 bases, with 10 bases left between them. The CDR3 runs 16 residues. Germline V gene data show CDR1 as SNHLY and CDR2 as FYNNEI. The chain's CDR3 is CASSEDNSNSNQPQHF. CDR3 sequence (DNA): TGTGCCAGCAGTGAAGATAACAGCAATAGCAATCAGCCCCAGCATTTT.

This clonotype has ten or more counts. The gene calls are TRBV27 and TRBJ1-5; D remains ambiguous. Deletions cut 6 bases from V and 3 bases from J, with 6 bases between. This CDR3 spans 12 amino acids. Germline lookup yields CDR1 MNHEY and CDR2 SMNVEV (reference sequence). The CDR3 loop reads CASSPHNQPQHF. Here the CDR3 DNA reads TGTGCCAGCAGCCCCCACAATCAGCCCCAGCATTTT.

On this clonotype: Since a much larger clone is just one base distant, this may be a read error. The V gene is TRBV9, the J gene TRBJ1-6; D is undetermined. The CDR3 contains 15 residues. CDR1 is SGDLS, CDR2 YYNGEE, per germline. CDR3 bases: TGTGTCAGCAGCGTAGGGCAGGTCTATAATTCACCCCTCCACTTT. Amino acids: CVSSVGQVYNSPLHF.